This is a list of T cell receptor beta chains from one sample in a study of T cells in localized non-small cell lung cancer. Sequenced by immunoSEQ multiplex PCR; TCRdb stores in-frame clones only, minus some. The table records 40,000 to 50,000 clones, 88% of them present only once. The source was peripheral blood, collected before any cancer treatment. The receptor set was obtained from a female donor older than 55 with stage I squamous cell lung carcinoma. The CDR3 runs from the conserved cysteine through the conserved F or W. Fields, in order: V gene, J gene, D gene, clone size, CDR3 DNA, CDR3 protein. The D gene is left open where the match is weak. The listing skips clone size in some rows; elsewhere it reads once, few, many or a size class.

>TRBV6-6|TRBJ1-2|NA|NA
TGTGCCAGCGGACGGGGGGGCTTGGATGGCTACACCTTC
CASGRGGLDGYTF
>TRBV2|TRBJ2-3|NA|NA
TGTGCCAGCAGTCGGGCTAGTTCAGATACGCAGTATTTT
CASSRASSDTQYF
>TRBV4-2|TRBJ1-2|TRBD1|NA
TGTGCCAGCAGCTCCTCGACAGGGGGCGGGTTTAACTATGGCTACACCTTC
CASSSSTGGGFNYGYTF
>TRBV5-4|TRBJ2-5|NA|NA
TGTGCCAGCAGCTCCCGGACAGCTCAAGAGACCCAGTACTTC
CASSSRTAQETQYF
>TRBV4-3|TRBJ1-5|NA|once
TGCGCCAGCAGCCCAGACCCGGCGGGCAATCAGCCCCAGCATTTT
CASSPDPAGNQPQHF
>TRBV29-1|TRBJ2-3|NA|medium-sized
TGCAGCGTTTACTCAGGGGACCCATACGATACGCAGTATTTT
CSVYSGDPYDTQYF
>TRBV21-1|TRBJ2-7|NA|NA
TGTGCCAGCAGCCGAAGAAGGGGGTTCTACGAGCAGTACTTC
CASSRRRGFYEQYF
>TRBV6-5|TRBJ2-3|TRBD2|NA
TGTGCCAGCAGTTGGGGGAGGAGCGGGAGGACGGATACGCAGTATTTT
CASSWGRSGRTDTQYF
>TRBV5-4|TRBJ2-5|NA|NA
TGTGCCAGCAGCGTGGGACGGGGGGAGACCCAGTACTTC
CASSVGRGETQYF
>TRBV29-1|TRBJ1-2|NA|NA
TGCAGCGTCCTCTCAGGGCATGGCTACACCTTC
CSVLSGHGYTF
>TRBV7-2|TRBJ2-1|NA|NA
TGTGCCAGCAGCTTAGAGGTAATTCCCACCTACAATGAGCAGTTCTTC
CASSLEVIPTYNEQFF
>TRBV21-1|TRBJ2-5|NA|few
TGTGCCAACCAAAGTCCCCTGAAGCAAGAGACCCAGTACTTC
CANQSPLKQETQYF
>TRBV18|TRBJ1-2|TRBD1|NA
TGTGCCAGCTCACCGTCGGACAGGGGGCCTATCGCGGGCTACACCTTC
CASSPSDRGPIAGYTF
>TRBV5-8|TRBJ2-3|NA|NA
TGTGCCAGCACCCCGGAGTGGACGCAGTATTTT
CASTPEWTQYF
>TRBV7-2|TRBJ1-5|NA|NA
TGTGCCAGCAGCTTAAGTGGGGGCAATCAGCCCCAGCATTTT
CASSLSGGNQPQHF
>TRBV18|TRBJ2-1|NA|NA
TGTGCCAGCTCGGATCAGGGCGGGGTCAATGAGCAGTTCTTC
CASSDQGGVNEQFF
>TRBV29-1|TRBJ2-3|TRBD1|NA
TGCAGCGTTGGCCTGACAGGGGGTACAGATACGCAGTATTTT
CSVGLTGGTDTQYF
>TRBV7-9|TRBJ2-7|NA|NA
TGTGCCAGCAGCCCCAACTACGAGCAGTACTTC
CASSPNYEQYF
>TRBV7-2|TRBJ2-2|TRBD1|NA
TGTGCCAGCAGCTCACAGGGGGAGCTTATTACCGGGGAGCTGTTTTTT
CASSSQGELITGELFF
>TRBV9|TRBJ1-4|NA|NA
TGTGCCAGCAGCGTAGAGGTGGACGGTGGGGGAACTAATGAAAAACTGTTTTTT
CASSVEVDGGGTNEKLFF
>TRBV7-7|TRBJ2-5|NA|NA
TGTGCTAGCAGCTTAGTGGAGTCGCAAGGGACCCAGTACTTC
CASSLVESQGTQYF
>TRBV5-1|TRBJ2-6|TRBD2|once
TGCGCCAGCAGCTTATCTAGCGGGACTGGGGCCAACGTCCTGACTTTC
CASSLSSGTGANVLTF
>TRBV4-2|TRBJ2-1|NA|NA
TGTGCCAGCAGCCAACCCTTGGGGCAGGGAAATGAGCAGTTCTTC
CASSQPLGQGNEQFF
>TRBV19|TRBJ2-3|TRBD1|NA
TGTGCCAGTAGTATAGACCAGGTCAGGGGGAGAATCACAGATACGCAGTATTTT
CASSIDQVRGRITDTQYF
>TRBV7-6|TRBJ2-4|TRBD1|NA
TGTGCCAGCAGCGAGGGACAGGGCCTAGCCAAAAACATTCAGTACTTC
CASSEGQGLAKNIQYF
>TRBV11-3|TRBJ2-7|NA|NA
TGTGCCAGCAGCTCTACCGATTACGAGCAGTACTTC
CASSSTDYEQYF
>TRBV5-1|TRBJ2-5|TRBD1|few
TGCGCCAGCAGCTTGGGTGGTGGGCAGGGGGCGCAGAAAACCCAGTACTTC
CASSLGGGQGAQKTQYF
>TRBV5-1|TRBJ2-7|TRBD2|once
TGCGCCAGCAGCTTTGCTAGCGGGGGCTACGAGCAGTACTTC
CASSFASGGYEQYF
>TRBV6-5|TRBJ2-2|TRBD2|NA
TGTGCCAGCAGTGGGGGACTAGCGGGTACCGGGGAGCTGTTTTTT
CASSGGLAGTGELFF
>TRBV4-2|TRBJ2-6|NA|NA
TGTGCCAGCAGCCAAGCTACTGGGAACTCTGGGGCCAACGTCCTGACTTTC
CASSQATGNSGANVLTF
>TRBV11-1|TRBJ2-5|NA|NA
TGTGCCAGCAGCTTATCAGGGGTCGATGAGACCCAGTACTTC
CASSLSGVDETQYF
>TRBV4-3|TRBJ2-1|TRBD2|NA
TGCGCCAGCAGCCAGGGACTAGGCCATGAGCAGTTCTTC
CASSQGLGHEQFF
>TRBV20-1|TRBJ2-3|NA|NA
TGCAGTGCTAGACAGGATACGCAGTATTTT
CSARQDTQYF
>TRBV7-9|TRBJ2-5|NA|NA
TGTGCCAGCAGCTTAGAAGGGCCGACTCAGACCCAGTACTTC
CASSLEGPTQTQYF
>TRBV5-1|TRBJ2-1|NA|NA
TGCGCCAGCAGCTCGGACGGGGGCCGCCTCTACAATGAGCAGTTCTTC
CASSSDGGRLYNEQFF
>TRBV21-1|TRBJ1-1|NA|NA
TGTGCCAGCAGCAAATGGGTAACTGAAGCTTTCTTT
CASSKWVTEAFF
>TRBV15|TRBJ2-3|NA|NA
TGTGCCACCAGCAGAGATCAGCGCGAGAAGACAGATACGCAGTATTTT
CATSRDQREKTDTQYF
>TRBV7-9|TRBJ2-5|TRBD1|few
TGTGCCAGCAGCCGGCCGGGGACAGGCCAAGAGACCCAGTACTTC
CASSRPGTGQETQYF
>TRBV30|TRBJ2-7|TRBD2|NA
TGTGCCTGGAGAGGACTAGCGGGAGGGCGAGACTCGGGGCAGTACTTC
CAWRGLAGGRDSGQYF
>TRBV19|TRBJ2-5|NA|NA
TGTGCCAGTAAGTTTGTATGGGGTAGGACCAAAGAGACCCAGTACTTC
CASKFVWGRTKETQYF
>TRBV6-6|TRBJ2-3|TRBD2|NA
TGTGCCACCCAAAATAGCGGGACGGGAGATACGCAGTATTTT
CATQNSGTGDTQYF
>TRBV7-9|TRBJ1-1|NA|NA
TGTGCCAGCAGCTCTCCCTTGGCAAACACTGAAGCTTTCTTT
CASSSPLANTEAFF
>TRBV6-5|TRBJ2-4|TRBD2|NA
TGTGCCAGCAGCCGACTAGCGTACAAAAACATTCAGTACTTC
CASSRLAYKNIQYF
>TRBV20-1|TRBJ2-1|NA|NA
TGCGCCGTGGGGCACAATGAGCAGTTCTTC
CAVGHNEQFF
>TRBV7-8|TRBJ1-5|TRBD1|NA
TGTGCCAGCAGCGATGACAGGGGTATCAATCAGCCCCAGCATTTT
CASSDDRGINQPQHF
>TRBV19|TRBJ2-6|NA|NA
TGTGCCAGTAGTGTCCGGGAGGCCAACGTCCTGACTTTC
CASSVREANVLTF
>TRBV6-5|TRBJ1-2|TRBD1|NA
TGTGCCAGCAGTCGGGACAGGGAGGGCTACACCTTC
CASSRDREGYTF
>TRBV25-1|TRBJ2-1|NA|NA
TGTGCCAGCAGTGAATATGGGCAGCTTGCGAATGAGCAGTTCTTC
CASSEYGQLANEQFF
>TRBV19|TRBJ2-5|TRBD1|NA
TGTGCCAGTAGTATAAGTTGGACAGGGGAGACCCAGTACTTC
CASSISWTGETQYF
>TRBV7-2|TRBJ2-1|NA|once
TGTGCCAGCAGCTTAGACGCTCGTTTTGGTGAGCAGTTCTTC
CASSLDARFGEQFF
>TRBV6-4|TRBJ2-7|TRBD2|NA
TGTGCCAGCTCCGGACTAGCGGGAGTGTGGGAGCAGTACTTC
CASSGLAGVWEQYF
>TRBV5-4|TRBJ2-3|NA|NA
TGTGCCAGCAGCCCCCCCGCCGCTAGTAATACAGATACGCAGTATTTT
CASSPPAASNTDTQYF
>TRBV7-2|TRBJ2-3|NA|NA
TGTGCCAGCAGCTTAGCGAGGGGTGGGTCGGGCCTATTTTTC
CASSLARGGSGLFF
>TRBV5-4|TRBJ2-2|NA|NA
TGTGCCAGCAGCTTGAACCCCGACAGGACCGGGGAGCTGTTTTTT
CASSLNPDRTGELFF
>TRBV7-2|TRBJ2-1|TRBD2|NA
TGTGCCAGCAGCTTGTCCGGGACTAGGTACAATGAGCAGTTCTTC
CASSLSGTRYNEQFF
>TRBV5-1|TRBJ2-7|NA|NA
TGCGCCAGCAGCTTAGGGACTCTTCCCTACGAGCAGTACTTC
CASSLGTLPYEQYF
>TRBV7-2|TRBJ2-3|NA|NA
TGTGCCAGCAGCCAATCGGGAGTTCGTACAGATACGCAGTATTTT
CASSQSGVRTDTQYF
>TRBV5-1|TRBJ2-3|NA|NA
TGCGCCAGCAGCTTCAAGTTAACAGATACGCAGTATTTT
CASSFKLTDTQYF
>TRBV29-1|TRBJ2-2|NA|NA
TGCAGCGTTGAACCCAGTAACACCGGGGAGCTGTTTTTT
CSVEPSNTGELFF
>TRBV4-3|TRBJ2-6|NA|NA
TGCGCCAGCAGCCAAGCCCTAGCGTCCTCTGGGGCCAACGTCCTGACTTTC
CASSQALASSGANVLTF